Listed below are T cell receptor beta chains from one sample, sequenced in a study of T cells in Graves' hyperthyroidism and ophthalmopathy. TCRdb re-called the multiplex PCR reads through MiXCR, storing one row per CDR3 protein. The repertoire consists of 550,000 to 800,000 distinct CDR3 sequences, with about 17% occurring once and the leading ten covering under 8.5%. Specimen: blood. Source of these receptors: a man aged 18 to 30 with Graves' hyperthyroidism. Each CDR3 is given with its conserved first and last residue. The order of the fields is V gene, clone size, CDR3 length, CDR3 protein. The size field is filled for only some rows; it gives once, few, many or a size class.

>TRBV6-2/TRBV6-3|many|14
CASSIVAGYNEQFF
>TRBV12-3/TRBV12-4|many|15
CASSSQDRRGTEAFF
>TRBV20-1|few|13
CSAGGAGEWEQYF
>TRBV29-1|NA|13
CSVGSGGNQPQHF
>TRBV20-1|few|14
CSARGGSPAGELFF
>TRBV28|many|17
CASSQITGTGETDTQYF
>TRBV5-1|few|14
CASSSGSGAYEQYF
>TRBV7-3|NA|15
CASSLSGSLNNEQFF
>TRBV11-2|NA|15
CASSFVTSGTDTQYF
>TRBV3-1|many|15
CASSQDTEGANVLTF
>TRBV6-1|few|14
CASSQTGGTVVAFF
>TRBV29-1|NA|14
CSGTKPTNTGELFF
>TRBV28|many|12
CASSLAGQEQFF
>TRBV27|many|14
CASSSSGFYNEQFF
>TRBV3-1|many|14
CASSQKGGSTEQFF
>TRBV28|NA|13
CASSSRVKQPQHF
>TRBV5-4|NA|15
CASSRPGTGGYEQYF
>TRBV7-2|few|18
CASSSGHLRSSYNSPLHF
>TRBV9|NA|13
CASSVNAQETQYF
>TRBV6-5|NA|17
CASSYGSGTSGFDEQFF
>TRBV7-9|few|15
CASSFEGQGNEKLFF
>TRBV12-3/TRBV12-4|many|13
CASRGQVGSPLHF
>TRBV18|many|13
CASSQGQQETQYF
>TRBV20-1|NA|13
CSATPSGDYEQYF
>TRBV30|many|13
CAWSPGGGYGYTF
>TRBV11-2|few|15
CASSLDPGPDYGYTF
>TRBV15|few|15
CATSRSDFLASEAFF
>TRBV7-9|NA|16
CASSLMSGRGYNEQFF
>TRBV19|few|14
CASSPGTGWYEQYF
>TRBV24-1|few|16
CATSDGRVLSYNEQFF
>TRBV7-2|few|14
CASSLGVTNYGYTF
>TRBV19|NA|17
CASSMPHTQGAPKEAFF
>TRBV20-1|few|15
CSARTGLFSYNEQFF
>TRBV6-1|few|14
CASIHPASPYEQYF
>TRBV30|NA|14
CAWNQGANTGELFF
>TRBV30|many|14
CAWSPRGGAYEQYF
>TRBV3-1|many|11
CASSTRDTQYF
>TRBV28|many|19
CASSPSWEKREGRIYEQYF
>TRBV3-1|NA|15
CASSPSGDRGNEQFF
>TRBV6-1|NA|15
CASRILAGVGDTQYF
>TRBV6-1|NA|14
CASSGTGPHYEQYF
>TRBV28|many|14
CASSWDNSNQPQHF
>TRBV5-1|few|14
CASQRDSSYNEQFF
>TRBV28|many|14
CASSPGTLNYEQYF
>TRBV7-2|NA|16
CASSLARGWNTGELFF
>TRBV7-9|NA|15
CASSFLGDTTYEQYF
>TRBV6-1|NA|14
CASSEGQGPEKLFF
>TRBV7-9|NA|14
CASSLGTIDSPLHF
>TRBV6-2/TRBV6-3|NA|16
CASSSRRVWRSYEQYF
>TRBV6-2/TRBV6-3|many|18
CASSYSGPLRDRYYEQYF
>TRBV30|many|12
CAWNLGNQPQHF
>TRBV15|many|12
CATMTGGGIQYF
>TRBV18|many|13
CASSLPNGQPQHF
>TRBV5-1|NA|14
CASSLLAETDTQYF
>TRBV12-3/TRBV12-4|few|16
CASTPTDRAGNYGYTF